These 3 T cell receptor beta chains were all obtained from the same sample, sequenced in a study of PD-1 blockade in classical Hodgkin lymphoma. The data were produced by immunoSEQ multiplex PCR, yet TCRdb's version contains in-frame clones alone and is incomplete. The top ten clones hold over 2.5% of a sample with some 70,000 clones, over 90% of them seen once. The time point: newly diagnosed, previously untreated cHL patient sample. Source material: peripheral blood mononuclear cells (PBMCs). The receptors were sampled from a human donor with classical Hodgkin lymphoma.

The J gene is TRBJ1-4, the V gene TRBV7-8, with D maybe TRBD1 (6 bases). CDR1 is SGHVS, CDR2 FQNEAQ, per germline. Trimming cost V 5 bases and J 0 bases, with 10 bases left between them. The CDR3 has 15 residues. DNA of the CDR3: TGTGCCAGCAGCCCAAGGGGGGCAACTAATGAAAAACTGTTTTTT. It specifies CASSPRGATNEKLFF.

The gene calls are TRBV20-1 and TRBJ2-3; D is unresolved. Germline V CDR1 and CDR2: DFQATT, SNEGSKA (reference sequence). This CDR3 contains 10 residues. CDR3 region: CSAQTDTQYF. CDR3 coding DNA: TGCAGCGCCCAGACGGATACGCAGTATTTT.

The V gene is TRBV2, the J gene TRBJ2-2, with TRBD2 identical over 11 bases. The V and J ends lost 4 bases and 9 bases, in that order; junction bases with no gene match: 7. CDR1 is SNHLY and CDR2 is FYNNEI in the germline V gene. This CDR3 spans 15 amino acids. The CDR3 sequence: CASSVGTSGPRELFF. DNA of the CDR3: TGTGCCAGCAGTGTGGGGACTAGCGGCCCCCGGGAGCTGTTTTTT.